This entry concerns a single T cell receptor (beta chain). Profiled with immunoSEQ multiplex PCR; TCRdb holds only in-frame clones, not every one. The table has more than 40,000 clones, 80% to 90% seen once. The sample originates from a study of T cell changes during pregnancy in multiple sclerosis. The CDR3 spans 13 residues. Germline lookup yields CDR1 SQVTM and CDR2 ANQGSEA. V was trimmed by 6 bases and J by 0 bases, leaving 9 bases between them. Source: CD4+ T cells from peripheral blood mononuclear cells, taken in the first trimester of pregnancy. V is TRBV29-1 and J is TRBJ1-3; D uncertain. The receptor was derived from a female donor with multiple sclerosis, enrolled in a pregnancy study. CDR3 loop: CSVERISGNTIYF. CDR3 bases: TGCAGCGTAGAGCGAATCTCTGGAAACACCATATATTTT.